One sample yielded the 23 T cell receptor beta chains listed below, sequenced in a study of blood T cell repertoires in COVID-19 (dated by TCRdb to the early 2020s). The library was made by the immunoSEQ multiplex PCR assay. This immuneACCESS table, as held by TCRdb, lists in-frame sequences with V and J called but not all clones. Of the missing ones, under half trace to an unresolved V gene in checked studies; the others have no known cause. This sample is represented by 95,000 to 150,000 clones; about 74% of them were singletons. The ten largest clonotypes hold 6.5% to 9% of the sample. Sequenced sample: peripheral blood. These receptors originate from a human donor in a cohort sampled during active COVID-19.

This clone was detected only a few times. CDR3 nucleotides: TGTGCCAGCAGTTTATTTACAGGGTTGAACGAGCAGTACTTC. This translates into CASSLFTGLNEQYF. The chain recombines TRBV28 with TRBJ2-7; maybe TRBD1 (6 bases). Trimming removed 1 base from V and 5 bases from J, with 12 bases in between. This CDR3 spans 14 amino acids. Germline V gene lookup returns CDR1 MDHEN and CDR2 SYDVKM.

The gene calls are TRBV5-1 and TRBJ2-7, with D maybe TRBD2 (6 bases). V was clipped by 0 bases and J by 5 bases, with 9 bases between them. The CDR3 length is 13 residues. Germline lookup yields CDR1 SGHRS and CDR2 YFSETQ. The CDR3, as DNA: TGCGCCAGCAGCTTGGATCGGGGGAACGAGCAGTACTTC. It is translated as CASSLDRGNEQYF.

Turning to this clone: Other DNA sequences from this sample encode an identical CDR3 as well. The gene calls are TRBV27 and TRBJ1-1; D is uncertain. Germline CDR1 reads MNHEY; CDR2 reads SMNVEV (reference sequence). This CDR3 spans 14 amino acids. V lost 0 bases, J lost 1 base, and 6 bases lay in between. CDR3 sequence (DNA): TGTGCCAGCAGTTTATCTGGGAGGAACACTGAAGCTTTCTTT. The encoded protein is CASSLSGRNTEAFF.

To note about this clone: This sample also contains other DNA sequences that code for the same CDR3. V usage is TRBV5-6 and J usage is TRBJ2-7; 7 nucleotides agree with TRBD2. This CDR3 has 14 amino acids. CDR1 is SGHDT, CDR2 YYEEEE, per germline. V lost 2 bases, J lost 0 bases, and 2 bases stayed unmatched. CDR3 protein: CASSLAGRSYEQYF. As DNA, the CDR3 is TGTGCCAGCAGCTTAGCGGGACGCTCCTACGAGCAGTACTTC.

The chain joins TRBV30 to TRBJ2-7; 7 nucleotides align to TRBD1. Germline loops: CDR1 GTSNPN, CDR2 SVGIG (reference sequence). The CDR3 covers 15 residues. The V and J ends lost 4 bases and 0 bases, in that order; junction bases with no gene match: 9. CDR3 coding DNA: TGTGCCTGGACCCCTCTCGACAGGGACTCCTACGAGCAGTACTTC. This sequence encodes CAWTPLDRDSYEQYF.

This clone was recorded only once. The gene calls are TRBV7-8 and TRBJ2-7; TRBD1 matches 10 bases. Germline CDR1 SGHVS, CDR2 FQNEAQ. The CDR3 length is 15 residues. Trimming at V came to 5 bases and at J to 1 base, leaving 5 bases not matched to a gene. Written as DNA, the CDR3 is TGTGCCAGCAGCCTGGGACAGGGGCCTTCCTACGAGCAGTACTTC. It translates to CASSLGQGPSYEQYF.

V gene TRBV19 combines with J gene TRBJ2-2; 7 bases agree with TRBD1. CDR3 length: 16 residues. Trimming at V came to 5 bases and at J to 2 bases, leaving 8 bases not matched to a gene. Germline V lookup: CDR1 LNHDA, CDR2 SQIVND (reference sequence). CDR3 amino acids: CASSSLRQGNTGELFF. The CDR3 DNA follows: TGTGCCAGTAGTTCCCTTCGACAGGGTAACACCGGGGAGCTGTTTTTT.

As regards this clone: The sample holds other DNA sequences that translate to the same CDR3. This chain joins TRBV9 and TRBJ2-7; D ambiguous. The germline CDR1 and CDR2 sequences are SGDLS and YYNGEE. CDR3 length: 14 amino acids. Trimming took 0 bases from V and 0 from J, leaving 7 bases between them. The CDR3 DNA reads TGTGCCAGCAGCGTAGGTCAGATCTCCTACGAGCAGTACTTC. Its protein product is CASSVGQISYEQYF. Complete variable domain (other parts from reference TRBV9 and TRBJ2-7): DSGVTQTPKHLITATGQRVTLRCSPRSGDLSVYWYQQSLDQGLQFLIQYYNGEERAKGNILERFSAQQFPDLHSELNLSSLELGDSALYFCASSVGQISYEQYFGPGTRLTVT.

CDR3 in DNA: TGCGCCAGCAGCTTCGGGGTTAACTACGAGCAGTACTTC. Encoded protein: CASSFGVNYEQYF. V usage is TRBV5-1 and J usage is TRBJ2-7; maybe TRBD2 (5 bases). V was clipped by 2 bases and J by 3 bases, with 9 bases between them. The CDR3 totals 13 residues. Germline-derived CDR1 and CDR2 are SGHRS and YFSETQ. Looking up the rest from reference TRBV5-1 and TRBJ2-7 gives the full variable domain: KAGVTQTPRYLIKTRGQQVTLSCSPISGHRSVSWYQQTPGQGLQFLFEYFSETQRNKGNFPGRFSGRQFSNSRSEMNVSTLELGDSALYLCASSFGVNYEQYFGPGTRLTVT.

This chain uses TRBV7-2 with TRBJ2-7; TRBD2 is a possible D gene (7 bases). Germline V gene lookup returns CDR1 SGHTA and CDR2 FQGNSA. Trimming took 1 base from V and 5 from J, leaving 12 bases between them. The CDR3 is 14 residues long. The CDR3 sequence: CASSLGGGEDEQYF. DNA for the CDR3: TGTGCCAGCAGCTTAGGGGGGGGCGAGGACGAGCAGTACTTC. The full variable domain, rest sourced from reference TRBV7-2 and TRBJ2-7, is GAGVSQSPSNKVTEKGKDVELRCDPISGHTALYWYRQSLGQGLEFLIYFQGNSAPDKSGLPSDRFSAERTGGSVSTLTIQRTQQEDSAVYLCASSLGGGEDEQYFGPGTRLTVT.

V gene TRBV3-1 (or the pseudogene TRBV3-2) combines with J gene TRBJ1-3; D perhaps matches TRBD1 (6 bases). In germline, CDR1 is LGHDT, CDR2 YNNKEL (reference sequence). Trimming shortened V by 5 bases and J by 1 base, and 9 bases separated the two germline ends. The CDR3 contains 14 residues. This chain's CDR3 is CASSYGTSGNTIYF. DNA of the CDR3: TGTGCCAGCAGCTATGGGACATCTGGAAACACCATATATTTT.

This chain connects TRBV6-2 or TRBV6-3 to TRBJ1-1; D perhaps matches TRBD1 (5 bases). V was cut by 0 bases and J by 4 bases, with 12 bases left in between. The CDR3 extends over 15 amino acids. The germline V gene has CDR1 MNHEY and CDR2 SVGEGT. This chain's CDR3 is CASSYSNQGGTEAFF. DNA for the CDR3: TGTGCCAGCAGTTACTCGAATCAGGGCGGCACTGAAGCTTTCTTT.

The V call is TRBV27, the J call TRBJ2-5; possibly TRBD1 for D (5 bases). The CDR3 length is 13 residues. V lost 0 bases and J 5 bases, leaving 7 bases between the germline ends. Germline-derived CDR1 and CDR2 are MNHEY and SMNVEV (reference sequence). The CDR3 DNA reads TGTGCCAGCAGTTTATCCAGGGTGGAGACCCAGTACTTC. This codes for CASSLSRVETQYF.

This clone was counted only a few times. Compared with germline, one end of the junction differs, possibly owing to a read error. CDR3 region: CASSLGSSSGEQYF. CDR3 DNA sequence: TGTGCTAGCAGCTTAGGAAGTAGCTCGGGCGAGCAGTACTTC. The J gene is TRBJ2-7, the V gene TRBV7-7; D ambiguous. The CDR3 totals 14 residues. The germline gives CDR1 SSHAT, CDR2 FNYEAQ (reference sequence).

The chain joins TRBV7-3 to TRBJ2-7, with a possible D match to TRBD1 (6 bases). The CDR3 has 13 residues. V gave up 5 bases and J gave up 6 bases, with 14 bases separating them. Germline-derived CDR1 and CDR2 are SGHTA and FQGTGA. The CDR3 nucleotides are TGTGCCAGCAGCAGGACAGCCGGCAGCGAGCAGTACTTC. This translates into CASSRTAGSEQYF.

This clone was detected a few times. The J gene is TRBJ2-5, the V gene TRBV5-1, with 7 bases identical to TRBD1. Trimming removed 4 bases from V and 6 bases from J; junction bases left unmatched: 6. From germline, CDR1 is SGHRS and CDR2 YFSETQ. The length of the CDR3 is 13 residues. In DNA, the CDR3 is TGCGCCAGCAGCACGGGACAGCTGAAGACCCAGTACTTC. Residues: CASSTGQLKTQYF.

The table lists this clone with a count of one. The chain carries TRBV30 and TRBJ1-5; perhaps TRBD1 as D (5 bases). The ends were cut back, 0 bases at V and 4 bases at J, with 13 bases in the middle. This CDR3 has 15 residues. Germline V gene lookup returns CDR1 GTSNPN and CDR2 SVGIG (reference sequence). The CDR3: CAWSVEAGLNQPQHF. The CDR3 DNA reads as TGTGCCTGGAGTGTAGAGGCAGGGTTGAATCAGCCCCAGCATTTT.

The chain is built from TRBV6-6 and TRBJ2-7; possible D gene TRBD2, 6 bases. V lost 2 bases to trimming and J lost 0 bases, with 8 bases between them. CDR1 is MNHNY, CDR2 SVGAGI, per germline (reference sequence). The CDR3 consists of 14 residues. In DNA form, the CDR3 reads TGTGCCAGCAGTTACCTGGGGGGCTCCTACGAGCAGTACTTC. It encodes CASSYLGGSYEQYF.

V usage is TRBV11-2 and J usage is TRBJ2-1, with 9 bases fitting TRBD1. The V gene end was trimmed by 4 bases and the J gene end by 6 bases; junction bases not matched to a gene: 7. Per the germline V gene, CDR1 is SGHAT and CDR2 is FQNNGV. This CDR3 is 15 amino acids long. The CDR3 DNA reads TGTGCCAGCAGCTCGGGACAGGGCCGCGGCAATGAGCAGTTCTTC. Protein product: CASSSGQGRGNEQFF.

V and J are TRBV7-2 and TRBJ1-2; TRBD1 matches 8 bases. CDR3 length equals 15 residues. Trimming at V came to 7 bases and at J to 4 bases, leaving 11 bases not matched to a gene. Per the germline V gene, CDR1 is SGHTA and CDR2 is FQGNSA. In nucleotides, the CDR3 is TGTGCCAGCACCCTCCCCGGGACAGGTTCCTATGGCTACACCTTC. Translating gives CASTLPGTGSYGYTF.

This clone came up a few times. V is TRBV6-5 and J is TRBJ1-3; D gene uncertain. V lost 4 bases to trimming and J lost 0 bases, with 10 bases between them. Germline V lookup: CDR1 MNHEY, CDR2 SVGAGI. The CDR3 has 15 residues. CDR3 sequence reads: CASSSTQFSGNTIYF. The CDR3 nucleotides are TGTGCCAGCAGTTCTACACAGTTCTCTGGAAACACCATATATTTT.

J is TRBJ1-6 and V is TRBV7-9; TRBD1 matches at 10 bases. Trimming at V came to 4 bases and at J to 10 bases, leaving 7 bases not matched to a gene. The CDR3 length is 15 residues. Germline V lookup: CDR1 SEHNR, CDR2 FQNEAQ (reference sequence). The chain's CDR3 is CASSSGQGEGSPLHF. In nucleotides, the CDR3 is TGTGCCAGCAGCTCTGGACAGGGGGAAGGATCACCCCTCCACTTT. Combining the CDR3 with reference TRBV7-9 and TRBJ1-6 gives the whole variable domain DTGVSQNPRHKITKRGQNVTFRCDPISEHNRLYWYRQTLGQGPEFLTYFQNEAQLEKSRLLSDRFSAERPKGSFSTLEIQRTEQGDSAMYLCASSSGQGEGSPLHFGNGTRLTVT.

This chain joins TRBV6-5 and TRBJ1-4; unclear D gene. Germline lookup yields CDR1 MNHEY and CDR2 SVGAGI. The germline V and J ends were trimmed by 11 bases and 7 bases, with 14 bases remaining between them. The CDR3 runs 12 residues. The chain's CDR3 is CASRGRAEKLFF. The CDR3 DNA is TGTGCCTCCAGAGGGAGGGCTGAAAAACTGTTTTTT.